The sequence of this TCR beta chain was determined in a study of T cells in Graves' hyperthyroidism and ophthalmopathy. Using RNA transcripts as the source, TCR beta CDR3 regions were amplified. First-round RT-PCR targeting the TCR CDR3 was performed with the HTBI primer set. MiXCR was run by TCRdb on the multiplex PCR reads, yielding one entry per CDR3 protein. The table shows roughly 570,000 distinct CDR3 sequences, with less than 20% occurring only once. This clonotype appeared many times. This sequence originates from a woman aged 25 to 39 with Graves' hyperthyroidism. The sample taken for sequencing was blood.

The CDR3 is CASSSIPGQGADRNTEAFF. The CDR3 DNA reads as TGTGCCAGCAGTTCCATACCTGGACAGGGGGCAGATCGGAACACTGAAGCTTTCTTT. The chain is built from TRBV28 and TRBJ1-1, with 11 bases lining up with TRBD1. Germline V lookup: CDR1 MDHEN, CDR2 SYDVKM. Trimming cost V 4 bases and J 1 base; bases outside gene matches: 14. The CDR3 runs 19 residues. Variable domain in full (rest from reference TRBV28 and TRBJ1-1): DVKVTQSSRYLVKRTGEKVFLECVQDMDHENMFWYRQDPGLGLRLIYFSYDVKMKEKGDIPEGYSVSREKKERFSLILESASTNQTSMYLCASSSIPGQGADRNTEAFFGQGTRLTVV.